Presented here are 16 T cell receptor beta chains from one specimen sequenced in a study of blood T cell repertoires in COVID-19. Sequenced by immunoSEQ multiplex PCR; TCRdb stores in-frame clones only, minus some. The sample carries 110,000 to 150,000 clones, about four fifths recorded once. The sequencing sample was made of PBMCs or T cells enriched from blood (not recorded which). All receptors come from a man in his forties with acute COVID-19.

In DNA form, the CDR3 reads TGTGCCAGCAGCCACCGGGACAGGGATATAGATACGCAGTATTTT. Its translation: CASSHRDRDIDTQYF. The chain combines TRBV9 with TRBJ2-3, with TRBD1 matching 9 bases. The germline gives CDR1 SGDLS, CDR2 YYNGEE. The CDR3 sequence is 15 residues long. The trim removed 4 bases at V and 5 bases at J, leaving 8 bases unmatched.

The chain couples TRBV27 to TRBJ1-6; 7 bases map to TRBD1. The germline gives CDR1 MNHEY, CDR2 SMNVEV (reference sequence). The CDR3 is 18 amino acids. Trimming at V came to 2 bases and at J to 2 bases, leaving 9 bases not matched to a gene. The CDR3 region is CASSLRQGVNPYNSPLHF. For the CDR3, the DNA is TGTGCCAGCAGTTTAAGGCAGGGGGTGAACCCCTATAATTCACCCCTCCACTTT.

This clone appeared a single time. The rearrangement uses TRBV2 and TRBJ1-5; 8 bases line up with TRBD1. J gave up 6 bases and V 3 bases, and 7 bases lay outside the gene matches. The CDR3 has 15 amino acids. Germline CDR1 and CDR2: SNHLY and FYNNEI. The CDR3 DNA sequence: TGTGCCAGCAGTGAGGACAGGGTGGGGAGTCAGCCCCAGCATTTT. It encodes CASSEDRVGSQPQHF.

The V call is TRBV6-5, the J call TRBJ2-7; D might be TRBD1 (5 bases). Trimming took 7 bases from V and 5 from J, leaving 9 bases between them. Germline CDR1 and CDR2: MNHEY and SVGAGI. This CDR3 is built from 11 residues. CDR3: CASTQGNEQYF. CDR3 DNA: TGTGCCAGCACCCAGGGCAACGAGCAGTACTTC.

The J gene is TRBJ1-3, the V gene TRBV5-4; no clear D. The CDR3 loop spans 15 amino acids. Germline V gene lookup returns CDR1 SGHNT and CDR2 YYREEE (reference sequence). V shed 0 bases and J shed 3 bases, with 10 bases lying between them. DNA for the CDR3: TGTGCCAGCAGCTTGGGAGAGGGAGGTGGAAACACCATATATTTT. Encoded protein: CASSLGEGGGNTIYF.

The gene calls are TRBV7-8 and TRBJ1-2, with D unresolved. This CDR3 comprises 16 residues. The germline CDR1 and CDR2 sequences are SGHVS and FQNEAQ. V was pared by 1 base and J by 0 bases, with 12 bases between. The CDR3 nucleotides read TGTGCCAGCAGCTTAGAGTCGGTCGAGGCTAACTATGGCTACACCTTC. Translating gives CASSLESVEANYGYTF.

The rearrangement uses TRBV30 and TRBJ1-1; 11 bases fit TRBD1. The CDR3 runs 15 residues. Germline V gene data show CDR1 as GTSNPN and CDR2 as SVGIG (reference sequence). After removal of 3 bases from V and 4 bases from J, the junction contained 7 bases not matched to a gene. The CDR3 spells CAWSPGQGDPTEAFF. The CDR3 bases are TGTGCCTGGAGCCCGGGACAGGGGGATCCCACTGAAGCTTTCTTT.

V usage is TRBV30 and J usage is TRBJ1-1, with TRBD1 matching over 10 bases. Germline values: CDR1 GTSNPN, CDR2 SVGIG (reference sequence). The V segment lost 6 bases and the J segment 3 bases; nucleotides outside the gene matches: 7. CDR3 length: 14 amino acids. In DNA form, the CDR3 reads TGTGCCTGCCAACCCGGGACAGGGGACACTGAAGCTTTCTTT. As protein: CACQPGTGDTEAFF.

The chain is built from TRBV29-1 and TRBJ2-7, with D perhaps TRBD2 (6 bases). V was trimmed by 4 bases and J by 2 bases, leaving 12 bases between them. CDR3 length: 13 residues. CDR1 and CDR2 (germline): SQVTM, ANQGSEA. This CDR3 reads CSVVTGVTYEQYF. The DNA of the CDR3 is TGCAGCGTTGTAACGGGGGTTACCTACGAGCAGTACTTC.

The V and J genes are TRBV29-1 and TRBJ2-1; D is perhaps TRBD1 (6 bases). V lost 4 bases and J 0 bases, leaving 10 bases between the germline ends. CDR3 size: 14 residues. The V gene's germline CDR1 is SQVTM and CDR2 ANQGSEA. CDR3 amino acids: CSVGGGNSYNEQFF. CDR3 nucleotide sequence: TGCAGCGTTGGTGGGGGCAACTCCTACAATGAGCAGTTCTTC.

This chain connects TRBV11-2 to TRBJ2-7; 7 positions agree with TRBD1. Germline loops: CDR1 SGHAT, CDR2 FQNNGV. J lost 2 bases, V lost 5 bases, and 12 bases had no gene match. There are 16 residues in the CDR3. CDR3 bases: TGTGCCAGCAGCCCACCAGCAGGGGGACCGACCTACGAGCAGTACTTC. As protein: CASSPPAGGPTYEQYF. The whole variable domain, filled in from reference TRBV11-2 and TRBJ2-7, reads EAGVAQSPRYKIIEKRQSVAFWCNPISGHATLYWYQQILGQGPKLLIQFQNNGVVDDSQLPKDRFSAERLKGVDSTLKIQPAKLEDSAVYLCASSPPAGGPTYEQYFGPGTRLTVT.

This chain links TRBV7-2 with TRBJ1-6; D perhaps matches TRBD1 (6 bases). The germline V gene encodes CDR1 SGHTA and CDR2 FQGNSA. Trimming left V 5 bases short and J 6 bases short, with 11 bases between. The CDR3 spans 14 residues. This CDR3 is CASSTTGTNSPLHF. CDR3 bases: TGTGCCAGCAGCACAACAGGGACTAATTCACCCCTCCACTTT.

J is TRBJ2-7 and V is TRBV15; TRBD2 aligns across 8 bases. J was trimmed by 3 bases and V by 0 bases; bases with no gene match: 4. There are 15 residues in the CDR3. The germline V gene has CDR1 LNHNV and CDR2 YYDKDF (reference sequence). The chain's CDR3 is CATSREAGESYEQYF. The CDR3 DNA sequence: TGTGCCACCAGCAGAGAAGCGGGAGAGAGCTACGAGCAGTACTTC.

This chain joins TRBV24-1 and TRBJ2-1, with TRBD1 as a possible D gene (5 bases). Germline-derived CDR1 and CDR2 are KGHDR and SFDVKD. The V end lost 4 bases, the J end lost 0 bases, and 9 bases lay between the germline ends. CDR3 length equals 15 residues. The CDR3 coding sequence is TGTGCCACCAGTGACTTGACAGCCTCCTACAATGAGCAGTTCTTC. This encodes CATSDLTASYNEQFF.

The chain joins TRBV28 to TRBJ2-7; D is unresolved. V gave up 4 bases and J gave up 6 bases, with 7 bases separating them. Germline V CDR1 and CDR2: MDHEN, SYDVKM. The CDR3 is made up of 11 amino acids. The CDR3 DNA sequence: TGTGCCAGCAGTTCGCCGGGCGAGCAGTACTTC. Its translation: CASSSPGEQYF.

This chain uses TRBV6-2 or TRBV6-3 with TRBJ1-1, with D unclear. Trimming removed 2 bases at V and 5 bases at J, with 6 bases between. This CDR3 is 12 amino acids long. Germline V CDR1 and CDR2: MNHEY, SVGEGT. In DNA form, the CDR3 reads TGTGCCAGCAGTTACGGCAGGACTGAAGCTTTCTTT. This translates into CASSYGRTEAFF.